The 13 T cell receptor beta chains below all came from one sample that was sequenced in a study of T cells in tuberculosis. Method: immunoSEQ multiplex PCR; TCRdb's copy keeps in-frame clones and lacks some. Here the sample spans tens of thousands of clones, roughly 84% being singletons. Indicated time point: new active TB diagnosis, blood taken before or within 7 days of starting treatment. The input for sequencing was PBMCs, taken at tuberculosis diagnosis. These receptors came from an adult with tuberculosis.

This chain links TRBV7-2 with TRBJ2-4; unclear D gene. V lost 4 bases, J lost 9 bases, and 19 bases lay in between. This CDR3 is 15 amino acids long. CDR1 and CDR2 (germline): SGHTA, FQGNSA. CDR3: CASSSRPESSSIQYF. CDR3 coding DNA: TGTGCCAGCAGCTCGAGACCGGAATCCTCTAGCATTCAGTACTTC.

The genes are TRBV27 and TRBJ2-5; TRBD2 agrees at 8 bases. The V segment lost 8 bases and the J segment 7 bases; nucleotides outside the gene matches: 9. Looked up from germline, CDR1 is MNHEY and CDR2 is SMNVEV (reference sequence). The CDR3 spans 13 residues. The CDR3 reads CASQAGTSGTQYF. In DNA form, the CDR3 reads TGTGCCAGCCAAGCCGGGACTAGTGGGACCCAGTACTTC.

The rearrangement uses TRBV10-1 and TRBJ2-6; maybe TRBD1 (5 bases). V lost 0 bases to trimming and J lost 0 bases, with 9 bases between them. Germline V gives CDR1 WNHNN, CDR2 SYGVQD (reference sequence). CDR3 length: 17 residues. The CDR3 sequence is CASSESTVYSGANVLTF. The CDR3 coding sequence is TGCGCCAGCAGTGAGTCGACAGTTTACTCTGGGGCCAACGTCCTGACTTTC.

The rearrangement uses TRBV5-1 and TRBJ1-4; D is unclear. Trimming cost V 0 bases and J 3 bases, with 9 bases left between them. The CDR3 is made up of 15 amino acids. Germline V gene data show CDR1 as SGHRS and CDR2 as YFSETQ. CDR3 loop: CASSLGGQPNEKLFF. In DNA form, the CDR3 reads TGCGCCAGCAGCTTGGGTGGGCAGCCTAATGAAAAACTGTTTTTT.

The chain recombines TRBV4-3 with TRBJ2-1; 8 positions match TRBD2. Germline CDR1 and CDR2: LGHNA and YSLEER. The CDR3 sequence is 16 residues long. Germline trimming cut 1 base from V and 7 bases from J; bases unmatched to any gene: 9. The CDR3 sequence is CASSQGTSSGWNEQFF. DNA of the CDR3: TGCGCCAGCAGCCAAGGGACTAGCTCGGGATGGAATGAGCAGTTCTTC.

V and J are TRBV27 and TRBJ1-1; 7 bases agree with TRBD1. CDR1 and CDR2 (germline): MNHEY, SMNVEV (reference sequence). There are 15 residues in the CDR3. V shed 5 bases, J shed 1 base, and the junction held 7 bases outside the gene matches. Written as DNA, the CDR3 is TGTGCCAGCAGTGACAACAGGGGATCGAACACTGAAGCTTTCTTT. Amino acid sequence: CASSDNRGSNTEAFF.

The chain links TRBV29-1 to TRBJ1-1, with 9 bases aligning to TRBD1. V was clipped by 6 bases and J by 7 bases; unmatched bases: 9. Germline V gene data show CDR1 as SQVTM and CDR2 as ANQGSEA. The CDR3 length is 13 residues. The CDR3 region has the DNA TGCAGCGTCGAACCGGACAGGGGTATTGAAGCTTTCTTT. As protein: CSVEPDRGIEAFF.

This clone was recorded a few times. The J gene is TRBJ2-4, the V gene TRBV9, with a weak D call TRBD1 (5 bases). The CDR3 covers 13 residues. Germline CDR1 reads SGDLS; CDR2 reads YYNGEE. The V end was cut by 4 bases, the J end by 6 bases, with 11 bases between. The CDR3 here is CASSSRELNIQYF. The CDR3 DNA sequence: TGTGCCAGCAGCTCCAGGGAATTAAACATTCAGTACTTC.

The rearrangement uses TRBV25-1 and TRBJ1-2, with 10 bases matching TRBD1. The CDR3 sequence is 14 residues long. Germline assignment: CDR1 MGHDK and CDR2 SYGVNS. V lost 2 bases and J lost 8; bases outside the gene matches: 5. The CDR3 spells CASSEPGTGEGYTF. The DNA of the CDR3 is TGTGCCAGCAGTGAACCTGGGACAGGGGAGGGCTACACCTTC.

This clone showed up just once. The chain has TRBV6-1 and TRBJ2-7; a weak D match, TRBD2 (6 bases). The germline CDR1 and CDR2 sequences are MNHNS and SASEGT. V lost 6 bases, J lost 0 bases, and 15 bases lay in between. The CDR3 sequence is 15 residues long. The DNA of the CDR3 is TGTGCCAGCAGACCCCGAAGGCGGGACTCCTACGAGCAGTACTTC. Its protein product is CASRPRRRDSYEQYF.

The V and J genes are TRBV18 and TRBJ1-1; 9 bases fit TRBD1. The germline V gene encodes CDR1 KGHSH and CDR2 LQKENI. V shed 1 base, J shed 2 bases, and the junction held 14 bases outside the gene matches. The CDR3 totals 19 residues. Here the CDR3 DNA reads TGTGCCAGCTCACCACGGAGGGAACAGGGGGCAATAAGTAACACTGAAGCTTTCTTT. Protein product: CASSPRREQGAISNTEAFF.

This chain uses TRBV15 with TRBJ1-5; D remains ambiguous. Germline V gene sequence: CDR1 LNHNV, CDR2 YYDKDF (reference sequence). This CDR3 is built from 15 residues. V gave up 1 base and J gave up 2 bases, with 9 bases separating them. In nucleotides, the CDR3 is TGTGCCACCAGCAGAGTTCCTCTCGGCAATCAGCCCCAGCATTTT. Residues: CATSRVPLGNQPQHF.

The DNA of the CDR3 is TGTGCCAGCAGCTCCGGGACTAGCGGGAGCACAGATACGCAGTATTTT. Encoded protein: CASSSGTSGSTDTQYF. V gene TRBV5-5 combines with J gene TRBJ2-3, with 12 nucleotides matching TRBD2. Germline CDR1 SGHKS, CDR2 YYEKEE (reference sequence). This CDR3 contains 16 residues. J was trimmed by 0 bases and V by 3 bases; bases with no gene match: 2. Based on the CDR3 plus reference TRBV5-5 and TRBJ2-3, the full variable domain is DAGVTQSPTHLIKTRGQQVTLRCSPISGHKSVSWYQQVLGQGPQFIFQYYEKEERGRGNFPDRFSARQFPNYSSELNVNALLLGDSALYLCASSSGTSGSTDTQYFGPGTRLTVL.